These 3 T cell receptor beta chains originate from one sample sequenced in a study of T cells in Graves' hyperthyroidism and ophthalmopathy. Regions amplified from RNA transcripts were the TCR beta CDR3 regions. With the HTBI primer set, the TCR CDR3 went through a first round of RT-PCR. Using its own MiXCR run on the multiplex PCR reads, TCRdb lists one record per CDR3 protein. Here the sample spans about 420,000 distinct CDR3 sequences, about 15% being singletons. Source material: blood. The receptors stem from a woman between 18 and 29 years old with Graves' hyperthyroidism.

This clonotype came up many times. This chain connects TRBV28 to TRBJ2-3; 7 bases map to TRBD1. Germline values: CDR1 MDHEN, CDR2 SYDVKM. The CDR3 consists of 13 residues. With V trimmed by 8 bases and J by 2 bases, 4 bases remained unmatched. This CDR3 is CASRDSSTDTQYF. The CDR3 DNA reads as TGTGCCAGCCGGGACAGTTCCACAGATACGCAGTATTTT.

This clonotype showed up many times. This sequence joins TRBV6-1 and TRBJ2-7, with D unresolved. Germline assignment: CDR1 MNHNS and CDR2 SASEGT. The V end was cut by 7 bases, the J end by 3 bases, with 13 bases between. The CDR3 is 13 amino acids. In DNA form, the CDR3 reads TGTGCCAGCACACATTCTCCGGGCTACGAGCAGTACTTC. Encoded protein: CASTHSPGYEQYF.

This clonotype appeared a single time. CDR3 in DNA: TGTGCCAGCAGCCAAGACCAATTTACTAGAGGCACAGATACGCAGTATTTT. It specifies CASSQDQFTRGTDTQYF. The rearrangement uses TRBV4-2 and TRBJ2-3; TRBD2 might be the D (5 bases). CDR3 size: 17 residues. From germline, CDR1 is LGHNA and CDR2 YNFKEQ. Deletions cut 0 bases from V and 1 base from J, with 14 bases between.